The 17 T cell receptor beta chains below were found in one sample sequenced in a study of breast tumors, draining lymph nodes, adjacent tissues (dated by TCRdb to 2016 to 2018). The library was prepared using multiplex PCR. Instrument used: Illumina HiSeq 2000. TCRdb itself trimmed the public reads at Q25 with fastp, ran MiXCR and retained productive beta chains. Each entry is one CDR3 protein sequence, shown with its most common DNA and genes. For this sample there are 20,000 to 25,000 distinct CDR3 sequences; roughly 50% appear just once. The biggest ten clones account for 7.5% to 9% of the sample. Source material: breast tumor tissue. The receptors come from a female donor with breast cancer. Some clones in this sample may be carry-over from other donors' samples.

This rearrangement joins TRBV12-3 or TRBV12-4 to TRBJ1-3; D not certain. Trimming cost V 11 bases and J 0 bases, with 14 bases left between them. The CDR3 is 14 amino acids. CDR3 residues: CAERQTGSGNTIYF. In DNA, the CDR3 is TGTGCCGAGAGGCAGACCGGCTCTGGAAACACCATATATTTT.

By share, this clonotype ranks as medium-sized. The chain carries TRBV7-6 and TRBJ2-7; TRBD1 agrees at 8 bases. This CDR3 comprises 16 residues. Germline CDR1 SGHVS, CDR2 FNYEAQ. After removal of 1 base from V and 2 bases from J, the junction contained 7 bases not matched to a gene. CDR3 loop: CASSLGPGTGAYEQYF. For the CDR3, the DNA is TGTGCCAGCAGCTTAGGTCCCGGGACAGGCGCCTACGAGCAGTACTTC.

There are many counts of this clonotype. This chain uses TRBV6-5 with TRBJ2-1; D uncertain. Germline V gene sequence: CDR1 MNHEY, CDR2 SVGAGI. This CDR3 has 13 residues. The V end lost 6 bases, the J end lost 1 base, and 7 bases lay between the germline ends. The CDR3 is CASREDSYNEQFF. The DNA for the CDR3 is TGTGCCAGCAGAGAAGATTCCTACAATGAGCAGTTCTTC.

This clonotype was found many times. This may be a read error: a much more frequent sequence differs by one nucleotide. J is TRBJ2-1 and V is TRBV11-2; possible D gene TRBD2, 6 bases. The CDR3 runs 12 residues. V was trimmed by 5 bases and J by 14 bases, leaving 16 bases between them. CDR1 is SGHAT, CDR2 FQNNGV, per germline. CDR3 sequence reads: CASSLHWEAEFF. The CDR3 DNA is TGTGCCAGCAGCCTCCACTGGGAGGCAGAGTTCTTC.

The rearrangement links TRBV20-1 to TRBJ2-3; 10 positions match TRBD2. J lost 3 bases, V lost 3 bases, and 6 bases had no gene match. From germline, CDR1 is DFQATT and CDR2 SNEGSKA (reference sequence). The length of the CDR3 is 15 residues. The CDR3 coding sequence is TGCAGTGCTAGGGTCGGGACTAGCGTGACAGATACGCAGTATTTT. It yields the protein CSARVGTSVTDTQYF.

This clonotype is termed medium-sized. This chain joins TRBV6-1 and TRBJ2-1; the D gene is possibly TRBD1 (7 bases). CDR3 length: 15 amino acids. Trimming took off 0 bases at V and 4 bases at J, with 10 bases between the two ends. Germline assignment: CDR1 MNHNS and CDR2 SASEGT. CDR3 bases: TGTGCCAGCAGTGAAGCGCAGGGGGGATACAATGAGCAGTTCTTC. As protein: CASSEAQGGYNEQFF.

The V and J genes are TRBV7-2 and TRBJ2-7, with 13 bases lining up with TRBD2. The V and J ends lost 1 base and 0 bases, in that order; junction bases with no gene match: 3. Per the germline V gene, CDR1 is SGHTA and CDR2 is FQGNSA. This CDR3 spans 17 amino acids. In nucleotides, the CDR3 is TGTGCCAGCAGCTTAGGGGGACTAGCGGGAACCTCCTACGAGCAGTACTTC. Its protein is CASSLGGLAGTSYEQYF.

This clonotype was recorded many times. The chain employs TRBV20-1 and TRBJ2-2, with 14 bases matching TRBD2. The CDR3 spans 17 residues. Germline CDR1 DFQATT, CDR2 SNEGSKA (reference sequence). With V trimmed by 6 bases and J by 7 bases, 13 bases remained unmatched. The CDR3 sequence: CSATTGTSGSWVGELFF. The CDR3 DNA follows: TGCAGTGCAACCACCGGGACTAGCGGGAGTTGGGTCGGGGAGCTGTTTTTT.

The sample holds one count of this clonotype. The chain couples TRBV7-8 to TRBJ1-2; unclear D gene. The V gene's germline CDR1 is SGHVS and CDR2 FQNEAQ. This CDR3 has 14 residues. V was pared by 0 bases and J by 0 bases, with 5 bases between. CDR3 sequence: CASSLANANYGYTF. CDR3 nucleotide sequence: TGTGCCAGCAGCTTAGCGAACGCTAACTATGGCTACACCTTC.

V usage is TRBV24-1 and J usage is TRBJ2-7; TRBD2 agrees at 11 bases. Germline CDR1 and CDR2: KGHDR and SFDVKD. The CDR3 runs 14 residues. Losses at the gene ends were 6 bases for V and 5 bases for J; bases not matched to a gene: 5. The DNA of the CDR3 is TGTGCCACCAGTACTAGCGGGAGAAGCCACGAGCAGTACTTC. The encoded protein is CATSTSGRSHEQYF.

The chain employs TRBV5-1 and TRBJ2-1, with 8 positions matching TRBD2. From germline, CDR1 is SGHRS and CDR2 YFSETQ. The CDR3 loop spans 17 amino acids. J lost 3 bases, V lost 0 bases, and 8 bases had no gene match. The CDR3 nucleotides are TGCGCCAGCAGCTTGGGCGAGAGACTAGCGTACTACAATGAGCAGTTCTTC. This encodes CASSLGERLAYYNEQFF.

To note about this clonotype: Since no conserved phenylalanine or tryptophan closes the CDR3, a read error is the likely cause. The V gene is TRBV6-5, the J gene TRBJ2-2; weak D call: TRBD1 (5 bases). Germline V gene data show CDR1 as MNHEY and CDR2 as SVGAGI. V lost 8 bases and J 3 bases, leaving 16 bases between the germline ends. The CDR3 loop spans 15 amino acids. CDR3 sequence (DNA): TGTGCCAGCCCACAGGTAGTATTATACACCGGGGAGCTGTTTCTT. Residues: CASPQVVLYTGELFL.

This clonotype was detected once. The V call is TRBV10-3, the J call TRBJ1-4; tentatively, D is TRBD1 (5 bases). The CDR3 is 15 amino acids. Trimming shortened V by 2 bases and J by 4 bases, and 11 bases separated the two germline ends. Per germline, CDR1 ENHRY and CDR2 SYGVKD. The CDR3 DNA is TGTGCCATCAGTGAGCGGGGACGGGGTAATGAAAAACTGTTTTTT. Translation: CAISERGRGNEKLFF.

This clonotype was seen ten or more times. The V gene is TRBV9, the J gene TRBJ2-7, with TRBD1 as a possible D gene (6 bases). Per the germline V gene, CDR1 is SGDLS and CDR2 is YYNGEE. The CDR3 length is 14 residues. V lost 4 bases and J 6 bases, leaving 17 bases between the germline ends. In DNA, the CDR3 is TGTGCCAGCAGCCTCACAGGGTCGAGGGCCGAGCAGTACTTC. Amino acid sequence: CASSLTGSRAEQYF.

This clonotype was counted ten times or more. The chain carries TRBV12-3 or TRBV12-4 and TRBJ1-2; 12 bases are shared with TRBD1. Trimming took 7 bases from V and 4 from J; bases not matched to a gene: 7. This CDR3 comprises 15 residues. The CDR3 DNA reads TGTGCCAGCACCCTAGGGACAGGGGGCGTCTATGGCTACACCTTC. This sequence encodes CASTLGTGGVYGYTF.

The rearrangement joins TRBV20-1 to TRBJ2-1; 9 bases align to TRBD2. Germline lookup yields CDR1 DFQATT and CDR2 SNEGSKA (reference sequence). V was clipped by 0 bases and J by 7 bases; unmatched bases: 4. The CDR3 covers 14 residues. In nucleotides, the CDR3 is TGCAGTGCTAGAGAAGCGGGACTAGCAAATGAGCAGTTCTTC. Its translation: CSAREAGLANEQFF.

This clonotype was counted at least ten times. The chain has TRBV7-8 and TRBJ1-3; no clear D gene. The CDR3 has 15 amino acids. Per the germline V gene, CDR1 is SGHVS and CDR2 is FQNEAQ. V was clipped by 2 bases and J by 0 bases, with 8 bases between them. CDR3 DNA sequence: TGTGCCAGCAGCTTAACGTTTGGCTCTGGAAACACCATATATTTT. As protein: CASSLTFGSGNTIYF.